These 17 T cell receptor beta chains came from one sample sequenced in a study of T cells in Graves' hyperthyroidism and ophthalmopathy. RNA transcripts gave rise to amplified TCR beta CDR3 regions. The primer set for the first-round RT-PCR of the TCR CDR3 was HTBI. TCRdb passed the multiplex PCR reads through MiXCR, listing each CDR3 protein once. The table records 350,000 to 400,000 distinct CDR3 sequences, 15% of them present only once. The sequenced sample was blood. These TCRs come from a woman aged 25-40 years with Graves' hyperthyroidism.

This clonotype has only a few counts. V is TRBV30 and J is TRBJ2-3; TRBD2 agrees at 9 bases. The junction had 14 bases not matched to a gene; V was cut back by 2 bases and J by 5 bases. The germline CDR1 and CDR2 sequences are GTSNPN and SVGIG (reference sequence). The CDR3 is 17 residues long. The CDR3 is CAWSPNDGGRARDTQYF. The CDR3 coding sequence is TGTGCCTGGAGTCCCAATGACGGCGGGAGGGCCAGAGATACGCAGTATTTT.

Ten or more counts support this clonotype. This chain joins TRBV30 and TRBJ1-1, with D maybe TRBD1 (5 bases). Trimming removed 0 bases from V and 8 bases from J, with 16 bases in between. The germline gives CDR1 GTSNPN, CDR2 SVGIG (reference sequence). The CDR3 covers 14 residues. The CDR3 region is CAWSVIPGATEAFF. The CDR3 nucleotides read TGTGCCTGGAGTGTAATCCCTGGGGCCACCGAAGCTTTCTTT.

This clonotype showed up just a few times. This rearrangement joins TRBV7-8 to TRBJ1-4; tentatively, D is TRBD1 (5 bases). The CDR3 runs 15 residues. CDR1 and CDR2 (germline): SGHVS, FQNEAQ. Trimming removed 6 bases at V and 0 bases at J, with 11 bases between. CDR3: CASRRDGTTNEKLFF. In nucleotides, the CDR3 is TGTGCCAGCAGACGGGACGGTACAACTAATGAAAAACTGTTTTTT.

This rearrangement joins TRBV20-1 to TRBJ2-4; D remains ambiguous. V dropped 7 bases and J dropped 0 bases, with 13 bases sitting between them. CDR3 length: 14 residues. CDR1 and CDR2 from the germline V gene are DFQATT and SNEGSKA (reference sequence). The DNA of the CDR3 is TGCAGTGGTTCTGATCCGCTAGCCAAAAACATTCAGTACTTC. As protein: CSGSDPLAKNIQYF.

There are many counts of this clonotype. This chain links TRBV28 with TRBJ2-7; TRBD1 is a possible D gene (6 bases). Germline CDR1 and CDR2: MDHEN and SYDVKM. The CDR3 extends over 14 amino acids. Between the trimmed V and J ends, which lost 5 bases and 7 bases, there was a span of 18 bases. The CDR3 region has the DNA TGTGCCAGCAGTCCTTGGACCCCCCAGGGGGAGCAGTACTTC. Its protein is CASSPWTPQGEQYF.

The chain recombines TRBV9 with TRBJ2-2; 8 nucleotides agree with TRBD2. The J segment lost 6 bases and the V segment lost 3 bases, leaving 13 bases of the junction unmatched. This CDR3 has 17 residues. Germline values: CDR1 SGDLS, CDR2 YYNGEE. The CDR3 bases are TGTGCCAGCAGCGGATTTGGGAGCGGGAGAAGTTCCGGGGAGCTGTTTTTT. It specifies CASSGFGSGRSSGELFF.

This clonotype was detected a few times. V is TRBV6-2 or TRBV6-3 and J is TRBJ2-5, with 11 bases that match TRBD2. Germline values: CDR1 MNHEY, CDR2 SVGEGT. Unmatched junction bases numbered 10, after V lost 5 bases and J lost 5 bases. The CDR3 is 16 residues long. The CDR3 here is CASSPLRLAGKETQYF. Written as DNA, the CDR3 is TGTGCCAGCAGTCCACTACGACTAGCGGGAAAGGAGACCCAGTACTTC.

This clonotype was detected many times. The CDR3 protein is CASSPTGFESPLHF. The CDR3 DNA reads TGTGCCAGCAGCCCGACAGGGTTCGAGTCACCCCTCCACTTT. V usage is TRBV3-1 and J usage is TRBJ1-6, with 7 bases fitting TRBD1. With 4 bases clipped from V and 10 bases from J, the junction kept 7 bases outside the gene matches. The CDR3 has 14 amino acids. Germline assignment: CDR1 LGHDT and CDR2 YNNKEL (reference sequence).

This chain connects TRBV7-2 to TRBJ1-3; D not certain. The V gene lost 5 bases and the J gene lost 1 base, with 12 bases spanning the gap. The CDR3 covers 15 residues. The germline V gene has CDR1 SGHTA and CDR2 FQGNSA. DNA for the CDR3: TGTGCCAGCAGCCCCGACTTTAATTCTGGAAACACCATATATTTT. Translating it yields CASSPDFNSGNTIYF. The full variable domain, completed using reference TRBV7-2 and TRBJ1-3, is GAGVSQSPSNKVTEKGKDVELRCDPISGHTALYWYRQSLGQGLEFLIYFQGNSAPDKSGLPSDRFSAERTGGSVSTLTIQRTQQEDSAVYLCASSPDFNSGNTIYFGEGSWLTVV.

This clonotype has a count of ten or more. In DNA, the CDR3 is TGTGCCAGCAGCCAAACTAGAGTGAGGACCGGGGAGCTGTTTTTT. Residues: CASSQTRVRTGELFF. The rearrangement links TRBV3-1 to TRBJ2-2, with a possible D match to TRBD2 (5 bases). The length of the CDR3 is 15 residues. Trimming stripped 2 bases from V and 5 bases from J, with 12 bases between. Germline V lookup: CDR1 LGHDT, CDR2 YNNKEL (reference sequence).

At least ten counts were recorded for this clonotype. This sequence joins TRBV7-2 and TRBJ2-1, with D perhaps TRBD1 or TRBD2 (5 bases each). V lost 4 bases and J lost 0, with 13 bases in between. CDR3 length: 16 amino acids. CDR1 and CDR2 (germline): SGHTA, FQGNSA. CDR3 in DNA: TGTGCCAGCAGCTGGATGAGGGACCTCTCCTACAATGAGCAGTTCTTC. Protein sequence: CASSWMRDLSYNEQFF.

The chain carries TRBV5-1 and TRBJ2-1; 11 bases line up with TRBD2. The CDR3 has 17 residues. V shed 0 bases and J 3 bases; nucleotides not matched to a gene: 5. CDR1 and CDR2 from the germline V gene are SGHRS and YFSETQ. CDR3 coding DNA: TGCGCCAGCAGCTTGGGGACTAGCGGGCAAATCTACAATGAGCAGTTCTTC. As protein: CASSLGTSGQIYNEQFF.

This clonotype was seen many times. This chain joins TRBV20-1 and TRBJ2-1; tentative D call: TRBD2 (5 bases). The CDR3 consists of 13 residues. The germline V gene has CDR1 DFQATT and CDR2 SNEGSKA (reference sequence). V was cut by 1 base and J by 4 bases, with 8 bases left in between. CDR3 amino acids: CSARVPGYNEQFF. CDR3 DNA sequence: TGCAGTGCTAGAGTTCCGGGGTACAATGAGCAGTTCTTC.

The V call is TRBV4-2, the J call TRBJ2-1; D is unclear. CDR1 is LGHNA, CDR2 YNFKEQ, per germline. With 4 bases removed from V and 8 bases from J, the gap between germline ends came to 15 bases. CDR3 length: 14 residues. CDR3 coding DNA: TGTGCCAGCAGCCCCGCCGGGCCGCTACATGAGCAGTTCTTC. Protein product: CASSPAGPLHEQFF.

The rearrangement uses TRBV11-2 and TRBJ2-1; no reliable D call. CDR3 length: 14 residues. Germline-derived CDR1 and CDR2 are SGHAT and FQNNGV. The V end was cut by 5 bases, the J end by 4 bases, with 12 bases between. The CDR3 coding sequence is TGTGCCAGCAGCATCAATACTATGTACAATGAGCAGTTCTTC. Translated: CASSINTMYNEQFF. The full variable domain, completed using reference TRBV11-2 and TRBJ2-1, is EAGVAQSPRYKIIEKRQSVAFWCNPISGHATLYWYQQILGQGPKLLIQFQNNGVVDDSQLPKDRFSAERLKGVDSTLKIQPAKLEDSAVYLCASSINTMYNEQFFGPGTRLTVL.

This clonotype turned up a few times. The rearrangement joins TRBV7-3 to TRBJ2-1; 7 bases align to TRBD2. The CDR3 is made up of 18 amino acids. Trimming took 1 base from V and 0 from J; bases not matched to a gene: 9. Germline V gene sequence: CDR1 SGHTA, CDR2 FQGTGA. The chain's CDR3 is CASSLRGRGGSSYNEQFF. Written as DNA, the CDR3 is TGTGCCAGCAGCTTAAGGGGGAGGGGCGGGAGCTCCTACAATGAGCAGTTCTTC.

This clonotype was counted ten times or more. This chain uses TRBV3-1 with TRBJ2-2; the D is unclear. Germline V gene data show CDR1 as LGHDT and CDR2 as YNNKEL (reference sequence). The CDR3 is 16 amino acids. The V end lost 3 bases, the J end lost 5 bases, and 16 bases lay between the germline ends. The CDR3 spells CASSHGPDRGTGELFF. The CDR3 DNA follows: TGTGCCAGCAGCCATGGTCCGGACCGTGGGACCGGGGAGCTGTTTTTT.